This T cell receptor (beta chain) came from a study of blood T cell repertoires in COVID-19. Study overall: COVID-19 samples collected from the United States, Italy and Spain covered acute and convalescent phases. PBMCs, B-cell-depleted T cells, or T cells provided the cDNA or gDNA that made up the material.

Germline CDR1 reads LNHDA; CDR2 reads SQIVND (reference sequence). Trimming left V 8 bases short and J 7 bases short, with 15 bases between. The CDR3 is 13 amino acids. As handled by the study authors: For nucleated cells, counts were estimated from reference gene primer amplification. Using immunoSEQ multiplex PCR, the repertoire was profiled, and TCRdb retains in-frame clones only, with some absent. That table furnishes V, J and clone size, whereas the DNA furnished D and trimming. The data contain fewer than 90,000 clones, around 86% of them seen just once; the ten biggest clones take up roughly 8.1%.

V is TRBV19 and J is TRBJ1-5; D uncertain. The clonotype comes from a man in his thirties or forties with acute or convalescent COVID-19. The sequenced material came from peripheral blood. The CDR3 DNA is TGTGCCAGTTCAGGACTACTGAGACAGCCCCAGCATTTT. The encoded protein is CASSGLLRQPQHF.